Shown below are 12 T cell receptor beta chains from a single sample sequenced in a study of CD8+ T cells in alopecia areata. cDNA serving as the sequencing template came from extracted, reverse transcribed RNA. Generated by immunoSEQ multiplex PCR, the TCRdb table keeps only in-frame clones and is missing some. Altogether roughly 260,000 clones were found in the sample, and no singletons occur. Using CD4, CD8alpha, NKG2D, NKG2ACE and other markers, pooled cutaneous lymph node cells were sorted. Sequenced material: CD4+ T cells sorted from a lymph node. The receptors here all came from a C3H/HeJ mouse with alopecia areata. The MHC haplotype of the strain is H2-k.

There are a few counts of this clone. Any gene name here is a mouse gene name. The read finishes 4 residues shy of the CDR3 end, and the germline J gene is used to complete it. The same CDR3 can be traced to other DNA sequences in this sample. This chain links TRBV13-1 with TRBJ2-2, with D uncertain. The CDR3 totals 14 residues. CDR1 NSHNY and CDR2 SYGAGN come from the germline V gene. Trimming left V 0 bases short and J 0 bases short, with 3 bases between. This CDR3 is CASSDVANTGQLYF. CDR3 DNA, as far as it was read: TGTGCCAGCAGTGATGTGGCAAACACCGGG.

This clone appeared a few times. Gene names denote mouse genes. The read is 4 residues too short to cover the CDR3 end, so that end is filled in from the germline J gene. The V and J genes are TRBV13-2 and TRBJ1-1; D may be TRBD1 (5 bases). The V and J ends lost 3 bases and 3 bases respectively, with 6 bases between them. In germline, CDR1 is NNHNN, CDR2 SYGAGS (reference sequence). This CDR3 is 12 amino acids long. The CDR3 bases that were read are TGTGCCAGCGGTGGGACATACACA. This codes for CASGGTYT. In full, the CDR3 reads CASGGTYTEVFF.

Points on this clone: Mouse names are used for the genes. The missing CDR3 end, 3 residues past where the read stops, is filled in from the germline J gene. The chain links TRBV13-2 to TRBJ1-6; 8 nucleotides line up with TRBD1. TRBJ1-6 qualifies as an ORF whose function is uncertain. CDR1 and CDR2 from the germline V gene are NNHNN and SYGAGS (reference sequence). The ends lost 3 bases at V and 7 bases at J; junction bases unmatched: 9. The CDR3 is 16 amino acids. The CDR3 bases that were read are TGTGCCAGCGGTGGGCCCCGGACAGGGAAGAATTCGCCC. It is translated as CASGGPRTGKNSP. The CDR3 in its entirety is CASGGPRTGKNSPLYF.

In the case of this clone: Gene names and germline refer to mouse. The missing CDR3 end, 4 residues past where the read stops, is filled in from the germline J gene. The chain has TRBV5 and TRBJ2-2; D unresolved. The CDR3 length is 14 residues. Germline V CDR1 and CDR2: LGHNA, YNLKQL (reference sequence). The V end was cut by 2 bases, the J end by 3 bases, with 7 bases between. The CDR3: CASSQRRDTGQLYF. The covered CDR3 bases are TGTGCCAGCAGCCAACGCAGAGACACCGGG.

This clone has a count of ten or more. The genes and germline here are from mouse. The missing CDR3 end, 4 residues past where the read stops, is filled in from the germline J gene. Other DNA sequences of this sample code for an identical CDR3. The chain joins TRBV1 to TRBJ1-1; TRBD1 matches at 7 bases. The V gene end was trimmed by 3 bases and the J gene end by 0 bases; junction bases not matched to a gene: 4. The V gene's germline CDR1 is NSQYPW and CDR2 LRSPGD (reference sequence). The CDR3 length is 15 residues. The sequenced part of the CDR3 DNA is TGCACCTGCAGTGCTGAGGGGGCCTCAAACACA. Its translation: CTCSAEGASNT. The full CDR3 sequence reads CTCSAEGASNTEVFF.

To note about this clone: Mouse gene names apply. The CDR3 goes on 4 residues after the read ends, and that part is filled in from the germline J gene. This chain links TRBV13-1 with TRBJ1-1, with 7 bases identical to TRBD1. Germline loops: CDR1 NSHNY, CDR2 SYGAGN. The CDR3 has 13 residues. The chain's CDR3 is CASSAQGGPEVFF. The DNA read from the CDR3 is TGTGCCAGCAGTGCGCAGGGGGGTCCA.

This clone occurred a few times. Gene labels here are mouse ones. The CDR3 end lies 4 residues beyond the end of the read and is filled in from the germline J gene. V usage is TRBV13-2 and J usage is TRBJ2-7; no definite D call. This CDR3 has 10 residues. Germline loops: CDR1 NNHNN, CDR2 SYGAGS (reference sequence). The CDR3 sequence: CASGKYEQYF. The covered CDR3 bases are TGTGCCAGCGGCAAATAT.

As to this clone: Mouse names are used for the genes. The CDR3 extends 4 residues past the end of the read, so its final part is completed from the germline J gene. In the same sample, other DNA sequences code for this CDR3. This chain uses TRBV1 with TRBJ2-7; 9 nucleotides align to TRBD2. V shed 7 bases and J 3 bases; nucleotides not matched to a gene: 4. The germline gives CDR1 NSQYPW, CDR2 LRSPGD (reference sequence). This CDR3 comprises 13 residues. The CDR3: CTCTPTGGYEQYF. The DNA read from the CDR3 is TGCACCTGCACCCCGACTGGGGGCTAT.

This clone occurred many times. These gene names are mouse names. From the germline J gene comes the end of the CDR3, since the read stops 4 residues before it. Other DNA sequences in this specimen translate into the identical CDR3. The V call is TRBV1, the J call TRBJ2-3; 12 positions match TRBD2. V was clipped by 3 bases and J by 0 bases; unmatched bases: 1. Germline CDR1 and CDR2: NSQYPW and LRSPGD (reference sequence). The CDR3 spans 16 residues. The CDR3 DNA, read in part, is TGCACCTGCAGTGCGACTGGGGGGGCTAGTGCAGAA. Protein sequence: CTCSATGGASAE. The full CDR3 is CTCSATGGASAETLYF.

Comment on this clone: Gene names and germline refer to mouse. The CDR3 goes on 4 residues after the read ends, and that part is filled in from the germline J gene. The chain is built from TRBV1 and TRBJ2-1; 7 bases line up with TRBD1. The CDR3 totals 13 residues. The germline V gene encodes CDR1 NSQYPW and CDR2 LRSPGD (reference sequence). The CDR3 loop is CTCSAEQGTEQFF. The sequenced CDR3 bases are TGCACCTGCAGTGCAGAACAGGGGACT.

This clone was observed at least ten times. Gene names and germline match the mouse. The CDR3 end is not reached by the read, which stops 4 residues before it; the germline J gene fills it in. Other DNA sequences from this sample encode an identical CDR3 as well. V and J are TRBV1 and TRBJ2-1, with 10 bases matching TRBD2. Germline values: CDR1 NSQYPW, CDR2 LRSPGD (reference sequence). J lost 1 base, V lost 3 bases, and 0 bases had no gene match. This CDR3 comprises 15 residues. Incomplete CDR3 DNA: TGCACCTGCAGTGCGACTGGGGGGAACTATGCT. Its protein is CTCSATGGNYA. The whole CDR3 region reads CTCSATGGNYAEQFF.

This clone was observed a handful of times. The gene names here belong to mouse. The CDR3 is cut off 4 residues early in the read; its end comes from the germline J gene. V usage is TRBV5 and J usage is TRBJ2-7; 9 bases line up with TRBD2. The V gene's germline CDR1 is LGHNA and CDR2 YNLKQL (reference sequence). The trim removed 2 bases at V and 3 bases at J, leaving 2 bases unmatched. This CDR3 has 14 residues. The CDR3 bases that were read are TGTGCCAGCAGCCAAAGGACTGGGGACTAT. As protein: CASSQRTGDY. The CDR3, in full, reads CASSQRTGDYEQYF.